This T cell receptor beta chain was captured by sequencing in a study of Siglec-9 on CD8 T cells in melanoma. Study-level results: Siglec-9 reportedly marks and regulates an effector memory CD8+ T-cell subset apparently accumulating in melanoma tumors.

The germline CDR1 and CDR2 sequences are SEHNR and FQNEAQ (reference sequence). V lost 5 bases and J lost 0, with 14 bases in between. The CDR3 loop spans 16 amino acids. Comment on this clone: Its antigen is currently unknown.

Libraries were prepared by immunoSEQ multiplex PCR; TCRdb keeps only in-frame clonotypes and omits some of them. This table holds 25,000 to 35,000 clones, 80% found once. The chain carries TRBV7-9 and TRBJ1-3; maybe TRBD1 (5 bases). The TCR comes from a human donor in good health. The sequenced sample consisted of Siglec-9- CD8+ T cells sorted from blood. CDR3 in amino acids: CASSLRDHVSGNTIYF. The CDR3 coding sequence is TGTGCCAGCAGCCTCAGGGACCACGTCTCTGGAAACACCATATATTTT.